The T cell receptor beta chain under discussion was sequenced for a study of cytomegalovirus exposure and HLA in healthy donors. Trimming pared 3 bases from V and 2 bases from J, leaving 10 bases between. CDR3 length: 14 residues. CDR1 and CDR2 (germline): SGHTA, FQGNSA. This clone was counted a single time. Use of 60 Vbeta and 13 Jbeta primers characterized the PCR. Assay used: immunoSEQ multiplex PCR; TCRdb lists only in-frame clones, some missing. The table shows roughly 160,000 clones, with about 72% occurring only once. The source is a middle-aged man in good health and CMV-seropositive. Sequenced input: PBMCs. The V and J genes are TRBV7-2 and TRBJ1-1; TRBD1 might be the D (5 bases). The CDR3 sequence: CASSLRQLNTEAFF. The CDR3 DNA sequence: TGTGCCAGCAGCTTGAGACAGCTAAACACTGAAGCTTTCTTT. The variable domain in full, completed from reference TRBV7-2 and TRBJ1-1, reads GAGVSQSPSNKVTEKGKDVELRCDPISGHTALYWYRQSLGQGLEFLIYFQGNSAPDKSGLPSDRFSAERTGGSVSTLTIQRTQQEDSAVYLCASSLRQLNTEAFFGQGTRLTVV.